The 6 T cell receptor beta chains below come from one sample, sequenced in a study of CXCR3-negative and CXCR3-positive naive CD8 T cells. TRB cDNA was prepared as libraries by UMI-labeled 5' RACE. Reprocessing the 5' RACE reads, TCRdb reports a single entry for every CDR3 protein and omits DNA. This sample lists 69,000 or so distinct CDR3 sequences; its ten largest clones have about 1.5%. The material sequenced was naive CXCR3- CD8+ T cells from blood. Subset described: CD45RO-CCR7+CD27+CD95- naive CD8+ T cells lacking CXCR3 (TNR3-). The receptors were gathered from a human donor in good health. Some clones in this sample may be carry-over from other donors' samples.

The rearrangement joins TRBV30 to TRBJ2-1; the TRBD2 assignment by TCRdb is unverifiable without DNA. The CDR3 extends over 13 amino acids. The germline gives CDR1 GTSNPN, CDR2 SVGIG (reference sequence). This chain's CDR3 is CAGLAGGEETQYF.

The J gene is TRBJ2-2, the V gene TRBV11-2; TCRdb reports TRBD1, a call that lacks DNA to check it against. The CDR3 runs to 16 residues. The V gene's germline CDR1 is SGHAT and CDR2 FQNNGV. The CDR3 loop is CASSGRDLQGAYGLFF.

The chain employs TRBV7-6 and TRBJ2-7; as DNA is missing, the TRBD2 call by TCRdb cannot be tested. This CDR3 has 15 residues. CDR1 and CDR2 (germline): SGHVS, FNYEAQ. The CDR3 reads CASSLGAGISYEQYF.

The chain recombines TRBV14 with TRBJ2-1; TCRdb's D gene call, TRBD1, goes unchecked for lack of DNA. Germline-derived CDR1 and CDR2 are SGHDN and FVKESK. This CDR3 contains 16 residues. The CDR3 sequence: CASSQDLRTGFQEQFF.

V and J are TRBV14 and TRBJ2-1; the TCRdb D gene call, TRBD1, has no DNA to confirm it. CDR1 and CDR2 (germline): SGHDN, FVKESK. This CDR3 spans 13 amino acids. CDR3 sequence reads: CASSLAGKGEQFF.

The gene calls are TRBV27 and TRBJ2-5; the TCRdb D gene call, TRBD2, has no DNA to confirm it. CDR3 size: 13 residues. Per germline, CDR1 MNHEY and CDR2 SMNVEV (reference sequence). CDR3 amino acids: CASSPAGKETQYF.